Described below is a single TCR beta chain sequence and its context. The antigen is unknown. Method: immunoSEQ multiplex PCR; TCRdb's copy keeps in-frame clones and lacks some. The table has about 6,000 clones, approximately 78% seen once. The data originate from a study of brain metastases from non-small cell lung cancer. Germline loops: CDR1 MNHEY, CDR2 SVGEGT. Unmatched junction bases numbered 9, after V lost 5 bases and J lost 0 bases. CDR3 length equals 17 residues. Findings of the study overall: Compared with primary tumors, brain metastases showed less T-cell infiltration. In 64% of brain metastases, T-cell clones were expanded compared with matched primary tumors. Paired brain metastases and primary tumors largely shared TCR repertoires.

Material: primary lung tumor tissue. This sequence was found in a donor aged 40 or older with non-small cell lung cancer. This chain connects TRBV6-2 or TRBV6-3 to TRBJ2-1; 8 bases fit TRBD2. CDR3 coding DNA: TGTGCCAGCAGTACCCTCCCCAGCGGGAGCTCCTACAATGAGCAGTTCTTC. This codes for CASSTLPSGSSYNEQFF.